This TCR beta chain was found in a study of Ad26.COV2.S vaccination and SARS-CoV-2 variants. About the research overall: The Ad26.COV2.S arm of the COV1001 trial was where the donor was placed. Whole-study findings and limits: Post-vaccination spike-specific CD8+ and CD4+ T cell responses reportedly had substantial breadth. Relative to placebo recipients, vaccine recipients exhibited elevated spike-specific TCR breadth.

About this clone itself: Its antigen is unidentified.

The table came from immunoSEQ multiplex PCR; TCRdb's copy has only in-frame clones and leaves some out. This table has roughly 320,000 clones, about nine tenths appearing once. Trimming took off 3 bases at V and 4 bases at J, with 9 bases between the two ends. The germline CDR1 and CDR2 sequences are LGHDT and YNNKEL (reference sequence). The CDR3 length is 13 residues. As for treatment: around 19 received Ad26.COV2.S at low or high dose, single or two shots; a few received placebo; per-sample allocation not given. Following the first vaccine or placebo injection, samples were taken on day 63. V and J are TRBV3-1 (or the pseudogene TRBV3-2) and TRBJ1-1; D unresolved. The source is a person aged 18-60 years who received the Ad26.COV2.S COVID-19 vaccine or a placebo. The input for sequencing was peripheral blood, taken in a trial of Ad26.COV2.S vaccine versus placebo. CDR3 coding DNA: TGTGCCAGCAGCCACCGGGTGCGCACTGAAGCTTTCTTT. This codes for CASSHRVRTEAFF.